This T cell receptor (beta chain) derives from a study of T-cell memory formation after mild COVID-19. Study-level information: The two donors had largely donor-specific TCR clusters. General study findings and limits: Cross-reactive memory appears to have joined, as suggested by some responding clones showing up in pre-infection memory. Mainly in CM and EM were contracting CD4+ clones; CD8+ were in EMRA.

The CDR3 consists of 13 residues. The V end was cut by 3 bases, the J end by 1 base, with 6 bases between. The germline gives CDR1 SGHNT, CDR2 YENEEA. This clonotype was counted many times. Its target is unknown. Constant-segment primers were used for 5'RACE, and the resulting TCR alpha and TCR beta cDNA libraries carried sample barcodes and UMIs. TCRdb called the 5' RACE reads again in MiXCR, with one record for every CDR3 protein. This sample has about 610,000 distinct CDR3 sequences; 17% occur once, and the top ten carry around 8.1%. The V call is TRBV11-3, the J call TRBJ1-1, with a possible D match to TRBD1 (5 bases). The clonotype was recovered from an adult woman who had mild COVID-19 (a few samples of this study predate the infection). Cell type and time point are not known. The sample was PBMCs or a T cell subset sorted from them (not recorded which). The CDR3 region has the DNA TGTGCCAGCAGCTTGACAGCGAACACTGAAGCTTTCTTT. Translated: CASSLTANTEAFF. Looking up the rest from reference TRBV11-3 and TRBJ1-1 gives the full variable domain: EAGVVQSPRYKIIEKKQPVAFWCNPISGHNTLYWYLQNLGQGPELLIRYENEEAVDDSQLPKDRFSAERLKGVDSTLKIQPAELGDSAVYLCASSLTANTEAFFGQGTRLTVV.